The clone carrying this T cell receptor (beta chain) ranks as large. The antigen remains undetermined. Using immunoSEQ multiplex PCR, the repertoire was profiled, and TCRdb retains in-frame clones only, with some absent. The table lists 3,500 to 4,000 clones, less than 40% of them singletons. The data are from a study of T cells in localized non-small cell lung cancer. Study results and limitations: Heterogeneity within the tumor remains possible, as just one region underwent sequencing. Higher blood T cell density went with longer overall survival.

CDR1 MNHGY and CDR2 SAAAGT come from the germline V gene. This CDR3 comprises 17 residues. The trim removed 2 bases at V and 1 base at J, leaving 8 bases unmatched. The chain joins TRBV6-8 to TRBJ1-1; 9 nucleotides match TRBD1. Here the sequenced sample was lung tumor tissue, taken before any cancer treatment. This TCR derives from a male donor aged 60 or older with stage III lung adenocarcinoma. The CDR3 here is CASSYPRTGEGNTEAFF. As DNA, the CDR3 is TGTGCCAGCAGTTACCCGCGGACAGGGGAGGGGAACACTGAAGCTTTCTTT.